The rows below give T cell receptor beta chains drawn from one sample of a study of blood T cell repertoires in COVID-19. Clones were sequenced by immunoSEQ multiplex PCR, and TCRdb holds only the in-frame ones, with some missing. This sample yields about 290,000 clones, of which roughly 86% are seen a single time; more than 9.5% belongs to the top ten. Input material: peripheral blood. Receptors were obtained from a woman aged 30 to 39 with COVID-19, enrolled during active disease. CDR3s include the opening cysteine and the closing phenylalanine or tryptophan. Fields, in order: CDR3 DNA, CDR3 protein, V gene, clone size, J gene, D gene. The D gene is left open where the match is weak. Rows may omit the clone size; those that give it use once, few, many or a size class.

DNA: TGTGCCAGCAGCTCCCGGGACTCCGGGACTACCTACGAGCAGTACTTC; CDR3: CASSSRDSGTTYEQYF; V: TRBV7-8; size: .; J: TRBJ2-7; D: TRBD2
DNA: TGTGCCAGTACTACAAGATGGCCCGGGACTAGCGGGCATGAGCAGTTCTTC; CDR3: CASTTRWPGTSGHEQFF; V: TRBV19; size: .; J: TRBJ2-1; D: TRBD2
DNA: TGTGCCAGCAGTTTAATCGGGACAGGGGCACGCGAGCAGTACTTC; CDR3: CASSLIGTGAREQYF; V: TRBV27; size: .; J: TRBJ2-7; D: TRBD1
DNA: TGTGCCAGTAGTATAGCCCGACAGGGTGCCCATGAGCAGTTCTTC; CDR3: CASSIARQGAHEQFF; V: TRBV19; size: .; J: TRBJ2-1; D: TRBD1
DNA: TGTGCCAGCAGCCGTGGGCTCTTCCAGGGCAAAAACATTCAGTACTTC; CDR3: CASSRGLFQGKNIQYF; V: TRBV7-9; size: few; J: TRBJ2-4; D: .
DNA: TGCAGCGTTGCTCAGGGTTCAGGGGAGCTGTTTTTT; CDR3: CSVAQGSGELFF; V: TRBV29-1; size: .; J: TRBJ2-2; D: .
DNA: TGTGCCAGCAGAGGGTTCTCGGGGGGCAAAAACATTCAGTACTTC; CDR3: CASRGFSGGKNIQYF; V: TRBV6-5; size: .; J: TRBJ2-4; D: TRBD2
DNA: TGTGCCAGCAGCTTCGTCCTCCCAGGGAATGAGCAGTTCTTC; CDR3: CASSFVLPGNEQFF; V: TRBV7-9; size: .; J: TRBJ2-1; D: .
DNA: TGTGCCAGCAGTTACCGCGATGATTCGAACACTGAAGCTTTCTTT; CDR3: CASSYRDDSNTEAFF; V: TRBV6-2/TRBV6-3; size: .; J: TRBJ1-1; D: .
DNA: TGCGCCAGCAGCCAAGCAGGGGGCTATAATTCACCCCTCCACTTT; CDR3: CASSQAGGYNSPLHF; V: TRBV5-1; size: .; J: TRBJ1-6; D: TRBD1
DNA: TGTGCCAGCAGCCCTATGGCGGTCGGTGTCTCTGGAAACACCATATATTTT; CDR3: CASSPMAVGVSGNTIYF; V: TRBV7-9; size: few; J: TRBJ1-3; D: .
DNA: TGCGCCAGCCTACGACAGGGAGAAGTGGAGCCCCAGCATTTT; CDR3: CASLRQGEVEPQHF; V: TRBV5-1; size: .; J: TRBJ1-5; D: TRBD1
DNA: TGTGCCAGTAGTATGACCCCGACAGGGGGTGAGCAGTACTTC; CDR3: CASSMTPTGGEQYF; V: TRBV19; size: .; J: TRBJ2-7; D: TRBD1
DNA: TGTGCCAGCAGCTCCTGGGGACAGAACCTAGAGACAGATACGCAGTATTTT; CDR3: CASSSWGQNLETDTQYF; V: TRBV5-5; size: .; J: TRBJ2-3; D: TRBD1
DNA: TGCAGCGTTGACACGAGCGGGGTAGGGGACGAGCAGTACTTC; CDR3: CSVDTSGVGDEQYF; V: TRBV29-1; size: .; J: TRBJ2-7; D: TRBD2
DNA: TGCGCCAGCAGTGAGTCGCGGGGGAACACTGAAGCTTTCTTT; CDR3: CASSESRGNTEAFF; V: TRBV10-1; size: .; J: TRBJ1-1; D: .
DNA: TGCGCCAGCACCCAGAGAGCGGGGGGGCCAGGCAATGAGCAGTTCTTC; CDR3: CASTQRAGGPGNEQFF; V: TRBV5-1; size: .; J: TRBJ2-1; D: TRBD2
DNA: TGTGCCAGCAGCTTATTCGACCGCCGTGAGGGCGAGCAGTACTTC; CDR3: CASSLFDRREGEQYF; V: TRBV7-8; size: .; J: TRBJ2-7; D: .
DNA: TGTGCCAGCTCGCCCACAGGGGATGGGGTAGGCGAGCAGTACTTC; CDR3: CASSPTGDGVGEQYF; V: TRBV18; size: .; J: TRBJ2-7; D: TRBD1
DNA: TGTGCCAGTAGTATGGCCCGGACACGGAATTCACCCCTCCACTTT; CDR3: CASSMARTRNSPLHF; V: TRBV19; size: few; J: TRBJ1-6; D: .
DNA: TGTGCCAGCTCACCTAGGACTAGCGGGGACCACGAGCAGTACTTC; CDR3: CASSPRTSGDHEQYF; V: TRBV18; size: .; J: TRBJ2-7; D: TRBD2
DNA: TGTGCCAGCAGCCGCCGGACAGGAACGAATGAAAAACTGTTTTTT; CDR3: CASSRRTGTNEKLFF; V: TRBV3-1/TRBV3-2; size: .; J: TRBJ1-4; D: TRBD1
DNA: TGCGCCAGCAGCCAAACTCACAGGGTAGTGGGGACTGAAGCTTTCTTT; CDR3: CASSQTHRVVGTEAFF; V: TRBV5-1; size: .; J: TRBJ1-1; D: .
DNA: TGTGCCAGCAGCCAAGCTAGGGCTAGCGGGACCACCGGGGAGCTGTTTTTT; CDR3: CASSQARASGTTGELFF; V: TRBV14; size: .; J: TRBJ2-2; D: TRBD2
DNA: TGTGCCAGCACCATCCGAAGATGGACAGGTCCCTCCAACTCTGGGGCCAACGTCCTGACTTTC; CDR3: CASTIRRWTGPSNSGANVLTF; V: TRBV7-9; size: once; J: TRBJ2-6; D: TRBD1
DNA: TGTGCCACCAGCCTCCTAAAGGGGCAGGGGGCGTCTGGGGCCAACGTCCTGACTTTC; CDR3: CATSLLKGQGASGANVLTF; V: TRBV15; size: .; J: TRBJ2-6; D: TRBD1
DNA: TGTGCCAGTAGTACCCGACTCCTTGACAAAAACATTCAGTACTTC; CDR3: CASSTRLLDKNIQYF; V: TRBV19; size: .; J: TRBJ2-4; D: .
DNA: TGTGCCAGTAGTAGTTTTATGGCGGGGATGGCAGATACGCAGTATTTT; CDR3: CASSSFMAGMADTQYF; V: TRBV19; size: .; J: TRBJ2-3; D: .
DNA: TGTGCCAGCAGCCTAGCTCCACCGGATACGCAGTATTTT; CDR3: CASSLAPPDTQYF; V: TRBV2; size: .; J: TRBJ2-3; D: .
DNA: TGTGCCAGCAGCTACGGACAGCAGCAGCCCCAGCATTTT; CDR3: CASSYGQQQPQHF; V: TRBV5-6; size: .; J: TRBJ1-5; D: .
DNA: TGTGCCATCAGTGGGCAGGGTCATAGCAATCAGCCCCAGCATTTT; CDR3: CAISGQGHSNQPQHF; V: TRBV10-3; size: few; J: TRBJ1-5; D: .
DNA: TGTGCCAGCGCCGGGGGGTTGGACCGCAGCTCCTACGAGCAGTACTTC; CDR3: CASAGGLDRSSYEQYF; V: TRBV6-6; size: .; J: TRBJ2-7; D: TRBD2
DNA: TGTGCCAGCACTCTAACAGGGATGATGGTCACCATATATTTT; CDR3: CASTLTGMMVTIYF; V: TRBV5-6; size: few; J: TRBJ1-3; D: .
DNA: TGTGCCAGCAGCTTCCTTAGCGGGGACCCCACAGATACGCAGTATTTT; CDR3: CASSFLSGDPTDTQYF; V: TRBV7-9; size: .; J: TRBJ2-3; D: TRBD2
DNA: TGTGCCAGCAGAGGGACAGAGGATTACGAGCAGTACTTC; CDR3: CASRGTEDYEQYF; V: TRBV2; size: .; J: TRBJ2-7; D: TRBD1
DNA: TGTGCCAGCAGCTTTCGACGGAGCGGGTATGAAAAACTGTTTTTT; CDR3: CASSFRRSGYEKLFF; V: TRBV5-6; size: .; J: TRBJ1-4; D: .
DNA: TGTGCCAGCAGTCCTCCGGGACAGGGGAATCAGCCCCAGCATTTT; CDR3: CASSPPGQGNQPQHF; V: TRBV28; size: .; J: TRBJ1-5; D: TRBD1
DNA: TGTGCCAGCAGTTACTCGCAGGGTGGACAGCCCCAGCATTTT; CDR3: CASSYSQGGQPQHF; V: TRBV6-5; size: .; J: TRBJ1-5; D: .
DNA: TGTGCCAGCAGCTTAGCCATCTCTGGGGCCAACGTCCTGACTTTC; CDR3: CASSLAISGANVLTF; V: TRBV7-9; size: .; J: TRBJ2-6; D: .
DNA: TGTGCCAGCAGTGAGGAGGGCTTAGCTAACTATGGCTACACCTTC; CDR3: CASSEEGLANYGYTF; V: TRBV6-1; size: .; J: TRBJ1-2; D: .
DNA: TGTGCCAGCAGCTTAAATGCGCTAGCAACTAATGAAAAACTGTTTTTT; CDR3: CASSLNALATNEKLFF; V: TRBV11-2; size: .; J: TRBJ1-4; D: .
DNA: TGTGCCAGCAGCTTAGCCCGTGGGACAGGGGCTCACTATGGCTACACCTTC; CDR3: CASSLARGTGAHYGYTF; V: TRBV11-2; size: .; J: TRBJ1-2; D: TRBD1
DNA: TGTGCCACCCAGACAGATTCTAACTATGGCTACACCTTC; CDR3: CATQTDSNYGYTF; V: TRBV19; size: few; J: TRBJ1-2; D: .
DNA: TGCGCCAGCAGCTGGAAACGGCAGCCGGGACTAGCGGGGGCGAACACCGGGGAGCTGTTTTTT; CDR3: CASSWKRQPGLAGANTGELFF; V: TRBV5-1; size: .; J: TRBJ2-2; D: TRBD2
DNA: TGTGCCAGCAGCCAAGAAGGACAGGGGGCATCGGGCTACACCTTC; CDR3: CASSQEGQGASGYTF; V: TRBV3-1/TRBV3-2; size: .; J: TRBJ1-2; D: TRBD1
DNA: TGTGCCAGCTTTAGGGACCGGGGGAGCACAGATACGCAGTATTTT; CDR3: CASFRDRGSTDTQYF; V: TRBV7-8; size: .; J: TRBJ2-3; D: .
DNA: TGTGCCAGCAGTGTGCACACCGCCTACGAGCAGTACTTC; CDR3: CASSVHTAYEQYF; V: TRBV25-1; size: .; J: TRBJ2-7; D: .
DNA: TGTGCCAGTAGTTGGGGCGGGGGGCCACAAGAGACCCAGTACTTC; CDR3: CASSWGGGPQETQYF; V: TRBV19; size: .; J: TRBJ2-5; D: TRBD2